This TCR beta chain emerged from a study of shared clonotypes between healthy human individuals. For the study at large: A couple of female and a few male donors aged 18 to 49 were enrolled.

This clone was counted a few times. Germline assignment: CDR1 SGHRS and CDR2 YFSETQ. The V gene lost 3 bases and the J gene lost 0 bases, with 12 bases spanning the gap. This CDR3 spans 15 amino acids. All donors were healthy HIV-negative adults lacking recent acute infections or vaccinations. Caucasian adults living in Nashville, Tennessee, provided all samples. Repertoires were generated with immunoSEQ multiplex PCR, while TCRdb's copy carries only in-frame clones and drops some. The sample yields roughly 2,300,000 clones, less than 95% seen once. The gene calls are TRBV5-1 and TRBJ1-1, with D tentatively TRBD1 (6 bases). The receptor was derived from a young man in good health. Some clones in this sample may be carry-over from other donors' samples. The sequencing input was naive CD4+ T cells from PBMCs. The subset denotes: CD45RA+ positively selected. The CDR3 is CASSSGQIMNTEAFF. The DNA for the CDR3 is TGCGCCAGCAGCTCTGGACAGATCATGAACACTGAAGCTTTCTTT.